Sequencing of this TCR beta chain was carried out in a study of cytomegalovirus exposure and HLA in healthy donors. Researchers ran the PCR with 60 Vbeta and 13 Jbeta primers. Data came from immunoSEQ multiplex PCR; TCRdb stores just in-frame clones and leaves some out. The profile shows some 200,000 clones, around 62% of them singletons. Trimming took 6 bases from V and 1 from J; bases not matched to a gene: 5. The CDR3 length is 14 residues. Germline lookup yields CDR1 SGHVS and CDR2 FQNEAQ. Healthy people donating bone marrow made up the donors. Sequencing was done on a sample of PBMCs. The sequence derives from a man in his forties or fifties in good health and CMV-seronegative. The chain links TRBV7-8 to TRBJ1-1; 7 bases agree with TRBD1. In DNA form, the CDR3 reads TGTGCCAGCAGACGAGACAGGGAGAACACTGAAGCTTTCTTT. It specifies CASRRDRENTEAFF.